Below are 5 T cell receptor beta chains sequenced from a single sample in a study of cytomegalovirus exposure and HLA in healthy donors. PCR was performed using 60 Vbeta and 13 Jbeta primers. The assay was immunoSEQ multiplex PCR, and TCRdb's table has in-frame clones only and misses some. This table holds 95,000 to 150,000 clones, about 73% found once. The specimen was PBMCs. The source of these receptors is a woman in her 40s in good health and CMV-seronegative.

This clone was seen a single time. The rearrangement links TRBV4-2 to TRBJ2-1; the match to TRBD2 covers 16 bases. In germline, CDR1 is LGHNA, CDR2 YNFKEQ. V lost 4 bases to trimming and J lost 8 bases; unmatched junction nucleotides: 14. CDR3 size: 19 residues. CDR3 nucleotides: TGTGCCAGCAGCCCAAAGGCCGGGACTAGCGGGAGGGCCGTGCATGAGCAGTTCTTC. As protein: CASSPKAGTSGRAVHEQFF.

The V and J genes are TRBV5-6 and TRBJ1-2; no clear D gene. The V end lost 0 bases, the J end lost 4 bases, and 7 bases lay between the germline ends. The CDR3 spans 13 residues. Germline values: CDR1 SGHDT, CDR2 YYEEEE. CDR3 in DNA: TGTGCCAGCAGCTTGGGCAACTCCTATGGCTACACCTTC. Translating gives CASSLGNSYGYTF.

Concerning this clone itself: The junction does not match germline at one end; this may be a read error. This chain joins TRBV7-7 and TRBJ2-7; tentatively, D is TRBD1 (6 bases). Germline lookup yields CDR1 SSHAT and CDR2 FNYEAQ (reference sequence). The CDR3 consists of 13 residues. Here the CDR3 DNA reads TGTGCTAGCAGCTTAGCAGGGGCTCACGAGCAGTACTTC. Translating gives CASSLAGAHEQYF.

To note about this clone: A junction end diverges from the germline sequence, so it may reflect a read error. Other DNA sequences in this specimen translate into the identical CDR3. The V call is TRBV11-2, the J call TRBJ2-7; D remains unclear. The CDR3 extends over 15 amino acids. Germline V gene data show CDR1 as SGHAT and CDR2 as FQNNGV. CDR3 in amino acids: CASSLDPLSSYEQYF. CDR3 DNA sequence: TGTGCCAGCAGCCTAGACCCTCTCAGCTCCTACGAGCAGTACTTC.

The chain joins TRBV27 to TRBJ1-1; a weak D match, TRBD1 (5 bases). The CDR3 is 14 residues long. Trimming took 1 base from V and 5 from J, leaving 11 bases between them. CDR1 is MNHEY, CDR2 SMNVEV, per germline (reference sequence). CDR3 sequence (DNA): TGTGCCAGCAGTTTATATCGGAGGGGAACTGAAGCTTTCTTT. The encoded protein is CASSLYRRGTEAFF.